The 11 T cell receptor beta chains reported below all come from one sample, sequenced in a study of T cell responses to AZD1222 COVID-19 vaccine. The data were produced by immunoSEQ multiplex PCR, yet TCRdb's version contains in-frame clones alone and is incomplete. In the table there are about 140,000 clones, more than 80% of which are singletons. The input for sequencing was peripheral blood, taken on day 0 of AZD1222 vaccination. These receptors came from an adult in good health.

The genes are TRBV7-2 and TRBJ1-2, with D unclear. Germline V CDR1 and CDR2: SGHTA, FQGNSA. The CDR3 covers 13 residues. Trimming took off 1 base at V and 4 bases at J, with 7 bases between the two ends. CDR3 sequence reads: CASSLGGSYGYTF. The CDR3 region has the DNA TGTGCCAGCAGCTTAGGAGGGTCCTATGGCTACACCTTC.

The J gene is TRBJ2-2, the V gene TRBV30; 9 bases agree with TRBD1. The V gene's germline CDR1 is GTSNPN and CDR2 SVGIG (reference sequence). The V and J ends lost 3 bases and 6 bases, in that order; junction bases with no gene match: 2. The CDR3 is made up of 13 amino acids. This CDR3 reads CAWRRQGAGELFF. The CDR3 bases are TGTGCCTGGAGGAGACAGGGGGCCGGGGAGCTGTTTTTT.

The V and J genes are TRBV7-8 and TRBJ2-1; D unclear. Germline V gene lookup returns CDR1 SGHVS and CDR2 FQNEAQ. The CDR3 runs to 12 residues. V dropped 5 bases and J dropped 2 bases, with 4 bases sitting between them. CDR3 coding DNA: TGTGCCAGCAGCCCGGCCTACAATGAGCAGTTCTTC. It yields the protein CASSPAYNEQFF.

The CDR3 here is CASSFRQGAEAFF. The CDR3 region has the DNA TGTGCCAGCAGCTTCAGACAGGGTGCTGAAGCTTTCTTT. The chain recombines TRBV11-2 with TRBJ1-1; TRBD1 matches 7 bases. The CDR3 contains 13 residues. Trimming cost V 3 bases and J 6 bases; bases outside gene matches: 4. Germline V gene lookup returns CDR1 SGHAT and CDR2 FQNNGV.

The chain employs TRBV9 and TRBJ1-1; no clear D. Trimming left V 0 bases short and J 1 base short, with 7 bases between. This CDR3 has 14 amino acids. CDR1 is SGDLS, CDR2 YYNGEE, per germline. CDR3 sequence (DNA): TGTGCCAGCAGCGTAGGATCAGGGAACACTGAAGCTTTCTTT. This gives the protein CASSVGSGNTEAFF.

V gene TRBV6-1 combines with J gene TRBJ1-2, with D perhaps TRBD1 (6 bases). The CDR3 runs 15 residues. The germline V gene has CDR1 MNHNS and CDR2 SASEGT. Trimming stripped 0 bases from V and 4 bases from J, with 12 bases between. The CDR3 loop is CASSEAGGAPYGYTF. In DNA form, the CDR3 reads TGTGCCAGCAGTGAAGCGGGGGGGGCCCCCTATGGCTACACCTTC.

The V gene is TRBV7-9, the J gene TRBJ1-1; TRBD1 is a possible D gene (5 bases). Germline CDR1 is SEHNR and CDR2 is FQNEAQ (reference sequence). Trimming took off 3 bases at V and 2 bases at J, with 19 bases between the two ends. The CDR3 consists of 17 residues. The chain's CDR3 is CASSFSQGIRDNTEAFF. CDR3 DNA sequence: TGTGCCAGCAGCTTTAGTCAGGGCATAAGGGACAACACTGAAGCTTTCTTT.

This sequence joins TRBV6-1 and TRBJ1-5; no firm D call. V lost 8 bases and J 2 bases, leaving 16 bases between the germline ends. Germline CDR1 and CDR2: MNHNS and SASEGT. The CDR3 sequence is 15 residues long. In DNA, the CDR3 is TGTGCCAGCCTCCTCGATATCCGGGGCAATCAGCCCCAGCATTTT. Protein product: CASLLDIRGNQPQHF.

This chain uses TRBV6-5 with TRBJ1-4; TRBD1 is a possible D gene (5 bases). V was shortened by 6 bases and J by 5 bases, with 16 bases between the two germline ends. This CDR3 region has 15 residues. In germline, CDR1 is MNHEY, CDR2 SVGAGI. CDR3 nucleotides: TGTGCCAGCAGCAGGACCCTTTGGGGGAATGAAAAACTGTTTTTT. Translation gives CASSRTLWGNEKLFF.

The chain is built from TRBV5-4 and TRBJ2-3; 14 bases map to TRBD2. The CDR3 loop spans 18 amino acids. Germline assignment: CDR1 SGHNT and CDR2 YYREEE (reference sequence). With V trimmed by 4 bases and J by 0 bases, 7 bases remained unmatched. Here the CDR3 DNA reads TGTGCCAGCAGCGGTGGACTAGCGGGAGGATTGAGCACAGATACGCAGTATTTT. This encodes CASSGGLAGGLSTDTQYF.

The chain recombines TRBV3-1 (or the pseudogene TRBV3-2) with TRBJ2-3; 7 positions match TRBD2. CDR3 length: 13 residues. Germline-derived CDR1 and CDR2 are LGHDT and YNNKEL (reference sequence). V was pared by 4 bases and J by 6 bases, with 4 bases of the junction left unmatched. The CDR3 loop reads CASSRGRLDTQYF. The CDR3 bases are TGTGCCAGCAGCCGCGGGAGATTGGATACGCAGTATTTT.